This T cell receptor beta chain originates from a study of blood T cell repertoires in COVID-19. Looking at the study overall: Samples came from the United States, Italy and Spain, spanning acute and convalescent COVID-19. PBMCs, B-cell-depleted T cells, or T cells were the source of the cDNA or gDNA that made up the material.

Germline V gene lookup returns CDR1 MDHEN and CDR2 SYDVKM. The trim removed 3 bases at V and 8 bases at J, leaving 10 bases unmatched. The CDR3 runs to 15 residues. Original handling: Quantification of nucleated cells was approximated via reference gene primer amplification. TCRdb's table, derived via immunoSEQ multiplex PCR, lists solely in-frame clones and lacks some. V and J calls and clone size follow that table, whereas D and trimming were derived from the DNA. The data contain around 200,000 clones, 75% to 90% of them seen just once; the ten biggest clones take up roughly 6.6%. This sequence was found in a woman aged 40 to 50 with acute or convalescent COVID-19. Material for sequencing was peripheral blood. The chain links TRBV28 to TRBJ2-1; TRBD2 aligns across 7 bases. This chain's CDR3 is CASSFGGAGRYEQFF. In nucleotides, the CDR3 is TGTGCCAGCAGTTTTGGGGGAGCGGGAAGATATGAGCAGTTCTTC.